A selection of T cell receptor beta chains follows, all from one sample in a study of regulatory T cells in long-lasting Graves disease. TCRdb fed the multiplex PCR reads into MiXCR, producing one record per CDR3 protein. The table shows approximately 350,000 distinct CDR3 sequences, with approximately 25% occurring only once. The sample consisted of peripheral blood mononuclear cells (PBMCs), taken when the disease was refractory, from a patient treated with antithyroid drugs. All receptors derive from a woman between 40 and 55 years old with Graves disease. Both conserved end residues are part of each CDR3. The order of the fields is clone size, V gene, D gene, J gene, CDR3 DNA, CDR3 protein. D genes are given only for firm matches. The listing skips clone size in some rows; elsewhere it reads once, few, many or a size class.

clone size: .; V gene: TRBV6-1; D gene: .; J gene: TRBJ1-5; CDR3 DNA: TGTGCCAGCAGTGACACCTCGGCCCAGCCCCAGCATTTT; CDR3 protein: CASSDTSAQPQHF
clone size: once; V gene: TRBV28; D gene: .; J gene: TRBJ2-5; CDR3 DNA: TGTGCCAGCAGCTCGGGACAATCCCAAGAGACCCAGTACTTC; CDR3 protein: CASSSGQSQETQYF
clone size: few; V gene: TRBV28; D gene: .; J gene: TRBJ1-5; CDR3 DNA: TGTGCCAGCAGTTTGTACACCCCCAATCAGCCCCAGCATTTT; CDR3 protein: CASSLYTPNQPQHF
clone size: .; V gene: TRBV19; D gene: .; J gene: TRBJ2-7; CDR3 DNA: TGTGCCAGTAGTATGGGGGAGGCCACCTACGAGCAGTACTTC; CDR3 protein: CASSMGEATYEQYF
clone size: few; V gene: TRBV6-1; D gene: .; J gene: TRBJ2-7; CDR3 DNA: TGTGCCAGCACTTTCCCCCCGGGAGAGCAGTACTTC; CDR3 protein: CASTFPPGEQYF
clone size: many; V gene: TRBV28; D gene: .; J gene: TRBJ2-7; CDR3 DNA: TGTGCCAGCACCATACCGGGGACCGCGGGGCACGAGCAGTACTTC; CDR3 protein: CASTIPGTAGHEQYF
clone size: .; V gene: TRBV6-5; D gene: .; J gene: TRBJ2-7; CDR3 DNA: TGTGCCAGCAGTTGGCTGGGTGGCTACGAGCAGTACTTC; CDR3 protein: CASSWLGGYEQYF
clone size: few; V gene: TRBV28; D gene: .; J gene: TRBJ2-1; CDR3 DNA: TGTGCCAGCACCGTGGGCCGCTCGCGCATGAGCTACAATGAGCAGTTCTTC; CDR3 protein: CASTVGRSRMSYNEQFF
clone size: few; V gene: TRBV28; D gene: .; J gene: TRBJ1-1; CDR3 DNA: TGTGCCAGCAGTGTCGGGGGCCCTGAAGCTTTCTTT; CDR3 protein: CASSVGGPEAFF
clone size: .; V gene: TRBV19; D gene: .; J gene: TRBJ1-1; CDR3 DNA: TGTGCCAGTAGTATTGGCTGGACATCCTCCGCTGAAGCTTTCTTT; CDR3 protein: CASSIGWTSSAEAFF
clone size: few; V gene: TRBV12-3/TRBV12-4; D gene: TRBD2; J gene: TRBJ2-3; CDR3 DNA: TGTGCCAGCAGTTTATTTGTGCTAGCGGGAGAATCCACAGATACGCAGTATTTT; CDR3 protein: CASSLFVLAGESTDTQYF
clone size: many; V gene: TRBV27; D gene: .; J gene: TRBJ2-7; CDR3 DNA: TGTGCCAGCAGTTTACGAGACGGGGAATACGAGCAGTACTTC; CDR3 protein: CASSLRDGEYEQYF
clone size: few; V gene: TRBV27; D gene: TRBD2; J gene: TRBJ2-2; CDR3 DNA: TGTGCCAGCAGTTTATGGCCTAGCGGCAACACCGGGGAGCTGTTTTTT; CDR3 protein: CASSLWPSGNTGELFF
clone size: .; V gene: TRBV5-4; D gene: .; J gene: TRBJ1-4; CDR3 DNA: TGTGCCAGCAGCCCCGGGTCGGGGATTGGGGCTAATGAAAAACTGTTTTTT; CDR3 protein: CASSPGSGIGANEKLFF
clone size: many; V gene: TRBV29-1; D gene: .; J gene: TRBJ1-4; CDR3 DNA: TGCAGCGCCGGGACGGAATATGAAAAACTGTTTTTT; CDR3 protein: CSAGTEYEKLFF
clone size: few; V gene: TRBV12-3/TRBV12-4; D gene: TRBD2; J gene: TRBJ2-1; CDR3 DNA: TGTGCCAGCAGGGTGAAGCGGGAGGGCCTTGAGCAGTTCTTC; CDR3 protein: CASRVKREGLEQFF
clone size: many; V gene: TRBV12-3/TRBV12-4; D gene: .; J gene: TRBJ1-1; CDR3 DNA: TGTGCCAGCAGTTTCAAGAGGGACATTCGAGGGAACACTGAAGCTTTCTTT; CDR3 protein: CASSFKRDIRGNTEAFF
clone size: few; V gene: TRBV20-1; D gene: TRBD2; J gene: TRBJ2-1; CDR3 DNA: TGCAGTGCTTCCTTGACTAGCGGGAGCATTGGTGAGCAGTTCTTC; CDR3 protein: CSASLTSGSIGEQFF
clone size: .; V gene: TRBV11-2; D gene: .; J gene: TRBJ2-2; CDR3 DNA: TGTGCCAGCAGCCAAATAGGACGAACTAACACCGGGGAGCTGTTTTTT; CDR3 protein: CASSQIGRTNTGELFF
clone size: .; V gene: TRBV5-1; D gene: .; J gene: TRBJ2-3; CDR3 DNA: TGCGCCAGCAGCTTGGCGGTAGCTGCCGATACGCAGTATTTT; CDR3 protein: CASSLAVAADTQYF
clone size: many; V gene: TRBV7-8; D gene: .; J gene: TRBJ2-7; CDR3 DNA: TGTGCCAGCAGCTATGGGGCTCTAGCGCTATACGAGCAGTACTTC; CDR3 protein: CASSYGALALYEQYF
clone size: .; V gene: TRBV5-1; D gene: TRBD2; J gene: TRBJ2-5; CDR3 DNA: TGCGCCAGCAGCTGGGGGCCAGCGGGAGGGCAAGAGACCCAGTACTTC; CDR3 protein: CASSWGPAGGQETQYF
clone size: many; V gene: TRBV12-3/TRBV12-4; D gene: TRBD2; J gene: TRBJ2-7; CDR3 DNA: TGTGCCAGCAGCTTAGCTAGCGGCTACGAGCAGTACTTC; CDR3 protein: CASSLASGYEQYF
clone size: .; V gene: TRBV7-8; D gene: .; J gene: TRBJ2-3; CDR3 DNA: TGTGCCAGCAGCTTACCCTATCTGGACCACCGCTCCACAGATACGCAGTATTTT; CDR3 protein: CASSLPYLDHRSTDTQYF
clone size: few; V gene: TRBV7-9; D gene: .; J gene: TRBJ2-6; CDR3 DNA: TGTGCCAGCAGCCAGGTTCATGGGCGAGGGGCCAACGTCCTGACTTTC; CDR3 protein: CASSQVHGRGANVLTF
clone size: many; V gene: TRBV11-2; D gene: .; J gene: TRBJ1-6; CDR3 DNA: TGTGCCAGCAGCTCGACGACGGCGGAGTCACCCCTCCACTTT; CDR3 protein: CASSSTTAESPLHF
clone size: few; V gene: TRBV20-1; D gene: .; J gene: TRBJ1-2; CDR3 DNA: TGCAGTGCTAGAGATACAGGCCAGGGTTATGGCTACACCTTC; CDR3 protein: CSARDTGQGYGYTF
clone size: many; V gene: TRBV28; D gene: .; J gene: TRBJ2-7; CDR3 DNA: TGTGCCAGCAGGGGGGCAGGGAGGGTCGAGCAGTACTTC; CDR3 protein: CASRGAGRVEQYF
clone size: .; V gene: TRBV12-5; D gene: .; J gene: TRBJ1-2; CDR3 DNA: TGTGCTAGTGGTTTGGTAAGGGGGGATCGATATGGCTACACCTTC; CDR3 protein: CASGLVRGDRYGYTF
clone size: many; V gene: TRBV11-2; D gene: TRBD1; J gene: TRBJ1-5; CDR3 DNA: TGTGCCAGCAGCCCCGGGACAGGGAGGCAGCCCCAGCATTTT; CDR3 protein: CASSPGTGRQPQHF
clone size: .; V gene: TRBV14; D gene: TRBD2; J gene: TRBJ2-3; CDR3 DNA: TGTGCCAGCAGCTGGAGGACTAGCGGGAGAACAGATACGCAGTATTTT; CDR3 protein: CASSWRTSGRTDTQYF
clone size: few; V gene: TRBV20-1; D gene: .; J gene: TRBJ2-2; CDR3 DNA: TGCAGTGCTCCTTTACTAGCCACCGGGGAGCTGTTTTTT; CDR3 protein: CSAPLLATGELFF
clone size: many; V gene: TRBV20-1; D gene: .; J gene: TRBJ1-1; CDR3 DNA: TGCAGTGCCAATACAGTAATGAACACTGAAGCTTTCTTT; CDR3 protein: CSANTVMNTEAFF
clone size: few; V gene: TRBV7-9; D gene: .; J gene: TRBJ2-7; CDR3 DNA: TGTGCCAGCAGCCAAGCGGTTGCGGCCTACGAGCAGTACTTC; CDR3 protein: CASSQAVAAYEQYF
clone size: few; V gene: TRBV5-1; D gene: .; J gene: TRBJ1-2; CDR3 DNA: TGCGCCAGCAGCTTGGCAGGATTGCGGGACTATGGCTACACCTTC; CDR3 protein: CASSLAGLRDYGYTF
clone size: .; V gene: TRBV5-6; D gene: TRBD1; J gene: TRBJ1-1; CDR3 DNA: TGTGCCAACAGCCCGGGACAGGGTAATTGGTACACTGAAGCTTTCTTT; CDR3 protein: CANSPGQGNWYTEAFF
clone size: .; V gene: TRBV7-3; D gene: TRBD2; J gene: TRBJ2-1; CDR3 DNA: TGTGCCAGCAGCCGCGGGACTAGCGGATGGGGGGGTGAGCAGTTCTTC; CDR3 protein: CASSRGTSGWGGEQFF